The 8 T cell receptor beta chains below were found in one sample sequenced in a study of blood T cell repertoires in COVID-19. Assay: immunoSEQ multiplex PCR; the TCRdb copy retains only in-frame clones and omits some. The data hold roughly 40,000 clones, with nearly 90% observed a single time. Specimen: peripheral blood. These receptors all come from a man aged 50-59 years with active COVID-19.

The gene calls are TRBV27 and TRBJ1-2, with no clear D. This CDR3 has 15 amino acids. Trimming cost V 4 bases and J 0 bases, with 12 bases left between them. Germline V gene data show CDR1 as MNHEY and CDR2 as SMNVEV (reference sequence). The CDR3 coding sequence is TGTGCCAGCAGTTCTCCGGAGTTAGCTAACTATGGCTACACCTTC. It is translated as CASSSPELANYGYTF.

V usage is TRBV28 and J usage is TRBJ2-5; maybe TRBD2 (7 bases). CDR3 size: 16 residues. V lost 5 bases to trimming and J lost 3 bases, with 19 bases between them. Germline values: CDR1 MDHEN, CDR2 SYDVKM. CDR3 nucleotides: TGTGCCAGCAGTGATATCGGGGGGCGGTCGAAAGAGACCCAGTACTTC. It yields the protein CASSDIGGRSKETQYF.

In this sample, this clone turned up a few times. The chain employs TRBV9 and TRBJ1-3, with D possibly matching TRBD1 (6 bases). Germline V gene data show CDR1 as SGDLS and CDR2 as YYNGEE. The CDR3 has 13 amino acids. V was shortened by 3 bases and J by 7 bases, with 11 bases between the two germline ends. DNA for the CDR3: TGTGCCAGCAGCGGACAGGTTCAGAACACCATATATTTT. It codes for CASSGQVQNTIYF.

J is TRBJ2-7 and V is TRBV3-1 (or the pseudogene TRBV3-2), with TRBD2 as a possible D gene (7 bases). V dropped 0 bases and J dropped 1 base, with 13 bases sitting between them. This CDR3 contains 16 residues. Per germline, CDR1 LGHDT and CDR2 YNNKEL (reference sequence). The CDR3 bases are TGTGCCAGCAGCCAAGATTTACGGGGGGCGTCCTACGAGCAGTACTTC. This translates into CASSQDLRGASYEQYF.

This clone has just a few counts. The rearrangement links TRBV21-1 to TRBJ2-7; the table gives TRBD1 as D, unverified against the DNA. TRBV21-1 is assigned pseudogene status. The CDR3 is 15 amino acids. For the CDR3, the DNA is TGTGCCAGCATCCAGTACGACAGGGGGGGCAACGAGCAGTACTTC. It specifies CASIQYDRGGNEQYF.

In the case of this clone: A read error may account for a junction end that differs from germline. This rearrangement joins TRBV9 to TRBJ2-2; no clear D gene. This CDR3 is built from 14 residues. Germline V gene sequence: CDR1 SGDLS, CDR2 YYNGEE. Here the CDR3 DNA reads TGTACCAGCAGCGTGACTCAGAACACCGGGGAGCTGTTTTTT. Residues: CTSSVTQNTGELFF.

J is TRBJ2-3 and V is TRBV3-1 (or the pseudogene TRBV3-2); no reliable D call. V lost 5 bases and J lost 6, with 6 bases in between. This CDR3 comprises 11 residues. Looked up from germline, CDR1 is LGHDT and CDR2 is YNNKEL (reference sequence). The CDR3 spells CASSSFDTQYF. CDR3 bases: TGTGCCAGCAGCTCTTTCGATACGCAGTATTTT.

The chain links TRBV23-1 to TRBJ1-2; unclear D gene. TRBV23-1 is filed as an ORF, its function uncertain. With 5 bases removed from V and 6 bases from J, the gap between germline ends came to 22 bases. This CDR3 has 16 amino acids. The CDR3 coding sequence is TGCGCCAGCAGTTTGGGCCTGGACGTCCGGGAGAATGGCTACACCTTC. It encodes CASSLGLDVRENGYTF.